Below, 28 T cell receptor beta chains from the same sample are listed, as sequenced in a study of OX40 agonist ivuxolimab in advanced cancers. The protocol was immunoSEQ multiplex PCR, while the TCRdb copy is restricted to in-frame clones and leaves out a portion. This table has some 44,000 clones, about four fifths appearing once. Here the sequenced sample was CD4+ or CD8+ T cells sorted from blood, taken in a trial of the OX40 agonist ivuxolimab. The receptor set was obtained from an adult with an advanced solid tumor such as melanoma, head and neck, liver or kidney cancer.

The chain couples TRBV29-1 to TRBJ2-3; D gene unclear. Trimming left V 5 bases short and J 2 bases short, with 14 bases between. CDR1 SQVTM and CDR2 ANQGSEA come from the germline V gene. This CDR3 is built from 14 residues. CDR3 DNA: TGCAGCGTTTACAGAGCGTCGTCCACAGATACGCAGTATTTT. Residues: CSVYRASSTDTQYF.

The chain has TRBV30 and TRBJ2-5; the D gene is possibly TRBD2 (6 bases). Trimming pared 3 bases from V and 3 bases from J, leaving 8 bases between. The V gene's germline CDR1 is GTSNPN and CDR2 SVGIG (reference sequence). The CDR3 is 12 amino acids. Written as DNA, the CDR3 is TGTGCCTGGAGCACGGGGGAAGAGACCCAGTACTTC. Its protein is CAWSTGEETQYF.

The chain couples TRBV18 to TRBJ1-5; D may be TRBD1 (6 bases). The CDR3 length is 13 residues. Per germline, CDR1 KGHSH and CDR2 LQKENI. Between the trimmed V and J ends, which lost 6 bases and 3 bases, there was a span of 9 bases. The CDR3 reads CASSTGTNQPQHF. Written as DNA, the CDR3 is TGTGCCAGCTCTACAGGGACCAATCAGCCCCAGCATTTT.

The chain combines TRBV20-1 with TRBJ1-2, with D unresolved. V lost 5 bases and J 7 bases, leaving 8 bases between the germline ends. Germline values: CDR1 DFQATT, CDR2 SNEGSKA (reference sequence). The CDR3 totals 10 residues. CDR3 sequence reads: CSAYDTGYTF. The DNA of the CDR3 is TGCAGTGCTTATGACACTGGCTACACCTTC.

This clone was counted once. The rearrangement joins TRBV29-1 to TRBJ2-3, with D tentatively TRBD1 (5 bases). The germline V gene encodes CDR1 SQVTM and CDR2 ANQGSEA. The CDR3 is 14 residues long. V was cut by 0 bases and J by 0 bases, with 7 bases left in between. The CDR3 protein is CSVEEPGSTDTQYF. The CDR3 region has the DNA TGCAGCGTTGAAGAGCCAGGGAGCACAGATACGCAGTATTTT.

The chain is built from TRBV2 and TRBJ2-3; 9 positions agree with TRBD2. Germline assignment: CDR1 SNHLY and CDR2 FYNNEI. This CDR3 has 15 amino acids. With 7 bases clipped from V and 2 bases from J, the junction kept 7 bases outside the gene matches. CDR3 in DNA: TGTGCCAGCATTGCTAGCGGGACTTTCACAGATACGCAGTATTTT. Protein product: CASIASGTFTDTQYF.

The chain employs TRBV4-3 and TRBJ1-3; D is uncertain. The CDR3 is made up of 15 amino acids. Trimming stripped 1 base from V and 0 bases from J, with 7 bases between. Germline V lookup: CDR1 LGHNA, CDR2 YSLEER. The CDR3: CASSQGTSSGNTIYF. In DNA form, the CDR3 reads TGCGCCAGCAGCCAAGGGACCAGCTCTGGAAACACCATATATTTT.

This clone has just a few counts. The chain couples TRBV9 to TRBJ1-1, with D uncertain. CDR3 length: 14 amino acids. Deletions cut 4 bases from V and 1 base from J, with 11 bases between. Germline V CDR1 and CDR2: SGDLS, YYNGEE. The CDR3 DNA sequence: TGTGCCAGCAGCCCCGCCCGGGAGAACACTGAAGCTTTCTTT. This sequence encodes CASSPARENTEAFF.

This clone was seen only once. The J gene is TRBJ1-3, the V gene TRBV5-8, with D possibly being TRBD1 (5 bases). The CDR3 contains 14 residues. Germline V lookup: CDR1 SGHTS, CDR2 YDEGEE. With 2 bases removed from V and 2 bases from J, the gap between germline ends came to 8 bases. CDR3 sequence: CASSLSGTGNTIYF. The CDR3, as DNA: TGTGCCAGCAGCTTATCAGGGACTGGAAACACCATATATTTT.

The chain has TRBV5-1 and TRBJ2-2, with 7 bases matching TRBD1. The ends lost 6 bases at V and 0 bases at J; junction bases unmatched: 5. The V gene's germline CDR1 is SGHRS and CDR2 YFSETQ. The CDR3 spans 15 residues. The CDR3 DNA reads TGCGCCAGCAAAAATGACAGGGCGAACACCGGGGAGCTGTTTTTT. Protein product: CASKNDRANTGELFF. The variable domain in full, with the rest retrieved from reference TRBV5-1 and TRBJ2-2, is KAGVTQTPRYLIKTRGQQVTLSCSPISGHRSVSWYQQTPGQGLQFLFEYFSETQRNKGNFPGRFSGRQFSNSRSEMNVSTLELGDSALYLCASKNDRANTGELFFGEGSRLTVL.

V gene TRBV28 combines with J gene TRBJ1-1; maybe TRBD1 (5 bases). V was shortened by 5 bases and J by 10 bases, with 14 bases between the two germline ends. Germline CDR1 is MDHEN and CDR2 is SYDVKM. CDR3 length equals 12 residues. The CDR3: CASSDHGGTAFF. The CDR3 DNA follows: TGTGCCAGCAGTGACCACGGGGGTACAGCTTTCTTT. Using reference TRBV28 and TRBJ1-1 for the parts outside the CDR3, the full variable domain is DVKVTQSSRYLVKRTGEKVFLECVQDMDHENMFWYRQDPGLGLRLIYFSYDVKMKEKGDIPEGYSVSREKKERFSLILESASTNQTSMYLCASSDHGGTAFFGQGTRLTVV.

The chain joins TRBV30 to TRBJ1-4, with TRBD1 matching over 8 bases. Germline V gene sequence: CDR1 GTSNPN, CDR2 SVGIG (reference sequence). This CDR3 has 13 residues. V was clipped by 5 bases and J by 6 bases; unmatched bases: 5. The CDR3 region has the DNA TGTGCCTGGGACAGGGGTGCCGATGAAAAACTGTTTTTT. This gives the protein CAWDRGADEKLFF.

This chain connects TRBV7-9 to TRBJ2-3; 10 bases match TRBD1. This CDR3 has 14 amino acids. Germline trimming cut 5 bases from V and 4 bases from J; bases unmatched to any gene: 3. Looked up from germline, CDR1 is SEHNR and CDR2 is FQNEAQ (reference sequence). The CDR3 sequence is CASSPGTGADTQYF. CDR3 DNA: TGTGCCAGCAGCCCTGGGACAGGGGCAGATACGCAGTATTTT.

The CDR3 is CASSLRAGSAGEQYF. The CDR3 bases are TGCGCCAGCAGCCTCCGAGCGGGATCTGCCGGGGAGCAGTACTTC. V is TRBV4-3 and J is TRBJ2-7; 7 bases are a match to TRBD2. Looked up from germline, CDR1 is LGHNA and CDR2 is YSLEER. The CDR3 has 15 residues. Unmatched junction bases numbered 13, after V lost 4 bases and J lost 7 bases.

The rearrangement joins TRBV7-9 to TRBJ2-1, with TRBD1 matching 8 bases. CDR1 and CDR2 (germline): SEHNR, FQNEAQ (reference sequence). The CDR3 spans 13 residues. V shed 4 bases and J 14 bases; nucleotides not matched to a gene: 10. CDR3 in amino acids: CASSWTEDREEFF. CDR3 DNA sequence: TGTGCCAGCAGCTGGACGGAGGACAGGGAGGAGTTCTTC.

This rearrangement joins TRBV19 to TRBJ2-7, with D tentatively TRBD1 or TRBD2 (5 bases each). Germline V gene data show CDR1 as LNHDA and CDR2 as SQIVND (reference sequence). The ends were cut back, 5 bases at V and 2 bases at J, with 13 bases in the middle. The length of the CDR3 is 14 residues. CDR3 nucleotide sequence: TGTGCCAGTAGTTTTGGGACGGGCACCTACGAGCAGTACTTC. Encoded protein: CASSFGTGTYEQYF.

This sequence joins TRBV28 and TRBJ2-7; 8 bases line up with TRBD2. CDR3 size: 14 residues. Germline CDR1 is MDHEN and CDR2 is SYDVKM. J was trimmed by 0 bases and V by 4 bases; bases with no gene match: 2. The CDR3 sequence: CASSSTSVSYEQYF. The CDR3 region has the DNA TGTGCCAGCAGTTCGACTAGCGTCTCCTACGAGCAGTACTTC.

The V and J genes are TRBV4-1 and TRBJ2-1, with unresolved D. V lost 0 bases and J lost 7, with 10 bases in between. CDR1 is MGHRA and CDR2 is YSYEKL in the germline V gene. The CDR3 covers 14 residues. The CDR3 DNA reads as TGCGCCAGCAGCCAAGATCAGGTTGGAAATGAGCAGTTCTTC. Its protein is CASSQDQVGNEQFF.

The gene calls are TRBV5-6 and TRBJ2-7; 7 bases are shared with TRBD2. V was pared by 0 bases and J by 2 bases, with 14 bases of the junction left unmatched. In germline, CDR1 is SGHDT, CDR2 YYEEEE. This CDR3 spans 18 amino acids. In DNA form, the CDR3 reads TGTGCCAGCAGCTTGGCCGTGGTAGCGGGCATTAGGGCCTACGAGCAGTACTTC. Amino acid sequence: CASSLAVVAGIRAYEQYF.

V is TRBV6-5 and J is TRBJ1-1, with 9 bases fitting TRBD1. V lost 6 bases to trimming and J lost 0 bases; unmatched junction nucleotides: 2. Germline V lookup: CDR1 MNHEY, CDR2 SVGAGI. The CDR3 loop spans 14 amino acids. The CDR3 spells CASRGTGLNTEAFF. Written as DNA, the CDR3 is TGTGCCAGCAGGGGGACAGGGCTGAACACTGAAGCTTTCTTT.

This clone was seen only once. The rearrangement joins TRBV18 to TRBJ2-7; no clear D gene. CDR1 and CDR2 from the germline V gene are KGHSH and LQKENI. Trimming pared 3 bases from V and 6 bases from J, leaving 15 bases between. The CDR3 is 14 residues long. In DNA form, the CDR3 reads TGTGCCAGCTCACCTGGTCCCGCGCCCCTCGAGCAGTACTTC. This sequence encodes CASSPGPAPLEQYF.

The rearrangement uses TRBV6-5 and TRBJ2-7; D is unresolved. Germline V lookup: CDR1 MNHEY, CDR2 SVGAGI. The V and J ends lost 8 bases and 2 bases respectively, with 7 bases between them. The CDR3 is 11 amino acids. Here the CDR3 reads CASSDAYEQYF. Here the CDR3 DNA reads TGTGCCAGCTCGGATGCCTACGAGCAGTACTTC.

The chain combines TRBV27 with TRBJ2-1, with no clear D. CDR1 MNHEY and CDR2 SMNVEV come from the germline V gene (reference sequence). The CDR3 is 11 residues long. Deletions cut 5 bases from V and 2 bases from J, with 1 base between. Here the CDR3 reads CASSAYNEQFF. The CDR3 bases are TGTGCCAGCAGTGCCTACAATGAGCAGTTCTTC.

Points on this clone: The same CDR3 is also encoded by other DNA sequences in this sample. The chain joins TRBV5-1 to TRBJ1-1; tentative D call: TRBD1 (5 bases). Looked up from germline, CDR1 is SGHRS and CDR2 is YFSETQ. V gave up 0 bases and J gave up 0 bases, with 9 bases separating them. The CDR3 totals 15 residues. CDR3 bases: TGCGCCAGCAGCTTGGATTCAGGGATGAACACTGAAGCTTTCTTT. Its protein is CASSLDSGMNTEAFF.

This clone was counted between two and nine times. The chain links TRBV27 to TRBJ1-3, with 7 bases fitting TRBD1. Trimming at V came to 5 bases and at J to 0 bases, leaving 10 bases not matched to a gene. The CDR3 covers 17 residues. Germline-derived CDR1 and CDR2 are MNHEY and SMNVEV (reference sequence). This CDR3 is CASSPIRGSNSGNTIYF. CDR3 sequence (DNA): TGTGCCAGCAGTCCAATCAGGGGGTCTAACTCTGGAAACACCATATATTTT.

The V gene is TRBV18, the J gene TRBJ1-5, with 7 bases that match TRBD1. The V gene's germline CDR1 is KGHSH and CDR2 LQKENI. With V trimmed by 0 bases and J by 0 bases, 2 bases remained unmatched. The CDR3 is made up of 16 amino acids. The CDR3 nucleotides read TGTGCCAGCTCACCACCGGGACAGTATAGCAATCAGCCCCAGCATTTT. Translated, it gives CASSPPGQYSNQPQHF.

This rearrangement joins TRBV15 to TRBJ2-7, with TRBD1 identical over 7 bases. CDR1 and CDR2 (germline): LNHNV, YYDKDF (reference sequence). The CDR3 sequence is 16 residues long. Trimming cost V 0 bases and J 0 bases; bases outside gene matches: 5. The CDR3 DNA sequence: TGTGCCACCAGCAGAGATAGGGGACAGAGCTCCTACGAGCAGTACTTC. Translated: CATSRDRGQSSYEQYF.

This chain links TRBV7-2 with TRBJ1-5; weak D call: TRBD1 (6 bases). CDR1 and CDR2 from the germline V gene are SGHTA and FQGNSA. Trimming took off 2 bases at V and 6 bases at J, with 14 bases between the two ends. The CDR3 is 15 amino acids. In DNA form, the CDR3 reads TGTGCCAGCAGCTTAAGTGGGGGCGTTAGTCAGCCCCAGCATTTT. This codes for CASSLSGGVSQPQHF.